Sequencing of this T cell receptor beta chain was carried out in a study of beta chain features in type 1 diabetes. Study-wide results and caveats: Within the patient group, naive, central memory and Treg TCRB repertoires appeared more similar to each other than within healthy donors.

One heparinised draw of blood, averaging about 120 mL, came from each donor. It was via CD45RO/CCR7/CD25/CD127/CD95/CD27 that CD4+ naive, central memory, regulatory and stem cell-like memory cells were sorted. CDR1 is SGHRS, CDR2 YFSETQ, per germline. V was pared by 4 bases and J by 2 bases, with 18 bases between. This CDR3 is built from 16 residues. The study reverse transcribed the entire isolated RNA, so it sequenced expressed TCRB transcripts. A few million reads were obtained on average from naive, central memory and regulatory T cell samples. The data were produced by immunoSEQ multiplex PCR, yet TCRdb's version contains in-frame clones alone and is incomplete. The sample consists of approximately 340,000 clones, around 15% of them appearing once. Note on this clone: Antigen unknown.

The rearrangement joins TRBV5-1 to TRBJ1-2, with unresolved D. The sequence derives from a woman under 30 in good health. Sequenced material: naive CD4+ T cells from blood. The CDR3 DNA sequence: TGCGCCAGCAGCCCACGGACCGGAGGAAGCAACTATGGCTACACCTTC. Encoded protein: CASSPRTGGSNYGYTF.